This T cell receptor beta chain was captured by sequencing in a study of cytomegalovirus exposure and HLA in healthy donors. PCR used 60 Vbeta primers and 13 Jbeta primers. Using immunoSEQ multiplex PCR, the repertoire was profiled, and TCRdb retains in-frame clones only, with some absent. In the table there are over 100,000 clones, over 65% of which are singletons. Germline CDR1 and CDR2: MNHEY and SMNVEV (reference sequence). Trimming removed 5 bases from V and 7 bases from J, with 14 bases in between. This CDR3 spans 13 amino acids. The receptor was derived from a man aged 35 to 55 in good health and CMV-seronegative. The specimen sequenced was PBMCs. This chain joins TRBV27 and TRBJ1-1; D gene unclear. CDR3 in amino acids: CASSPRRLGEAFF. In DNA, the CDR3 is TGTGCCAGCAGTCCTAGACGATTGGGTGAAGCTTTCTTT.